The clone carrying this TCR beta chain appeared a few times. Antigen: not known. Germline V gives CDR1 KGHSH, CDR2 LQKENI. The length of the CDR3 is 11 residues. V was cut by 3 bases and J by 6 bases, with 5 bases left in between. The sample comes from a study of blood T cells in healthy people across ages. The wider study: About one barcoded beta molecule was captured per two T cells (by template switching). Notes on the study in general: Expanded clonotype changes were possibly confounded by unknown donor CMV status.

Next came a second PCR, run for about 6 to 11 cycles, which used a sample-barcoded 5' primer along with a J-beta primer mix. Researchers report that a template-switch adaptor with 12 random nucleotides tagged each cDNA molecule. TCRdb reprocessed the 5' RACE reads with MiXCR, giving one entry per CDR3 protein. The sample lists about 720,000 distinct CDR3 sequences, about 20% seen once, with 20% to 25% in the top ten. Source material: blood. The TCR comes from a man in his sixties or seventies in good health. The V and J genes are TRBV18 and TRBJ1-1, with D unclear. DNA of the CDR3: TGTGCCAGCTCACCGTCATCTGAAGCTTTCTTT. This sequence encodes CASSPSSEAFF. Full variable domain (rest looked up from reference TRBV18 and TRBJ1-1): NAGVMQNPRHLVRRRGQEARLRCSPMKGHSHVYWYRQLPEEGLKFMVYLQKENIIDESGMPKERFSAEFPKEGPSILRIQQVVRGDSAAYFCASSPSSEAFFGQGTRLTVV.